This entry lists 9 T cell receptor beta chains sequenced from one sample in a study of OX40 agonist ivuxolimab in advanced cancers. Library generation was performed with the immunoSEQ multiplex PCR assay. The immuneACCESS repertoire file appears here via TCRdb, limited to in-frame rearrangements. These files lack a portion of the clones; in checked studies, under half of the deficit traces to unresolved V genes, and the cause of the others is not known. A total of about 120,000 clones appear in this sample, over 75% of them only once. The ten largest account for 0.55% to 0.7% of the sample. The sample consisted of CD4+ or CD8+ T cells sorted from blood, taken in a trial of the OX40 agonist ivuxolimab. Receptor source: an adult with an advanced solid tumor such as melanoma, head and neck, liver or kidney cancer.

This chain links TRBV19 with TRBJ1-1; D is uncertain. V was pared by 6 bases and J by 3 bases, with 14 bases between. This CDR3 contains 14 residues. CDR1 LNHDA and CDR2 SQIVND come from the germline V gene (reference sequence). CDR3 protein: CASRRRLGDTEAFF. The CDR3 region has the DNA TGTGCCAGTAGAAGAAGACTTGGTGACACTGAAGCTTTCTTT.

The V and J genes are TRBV2 and TRBJ2-3; no clear D. The CDR3 consists of 11 residues. V lost 6 bases to trimming and J lost 5 bases, with 6 bases between them. The V gene's germline CDR1 is SNHLY and CDR2 FYNNEI. The CDR3 is CASSLEDTQYF. As DNA, the CDR3 is TGTGCCAGCAGCTTGGAAGATACGCAGTATTTT.

This chain connects TRBV2 to TRBJ2-7; no reliable D call. The CDR3 is 11 amino acids. The V gene lost 6 bases and the J gene lost 6 bases, with 9 bases spanning the gap. The V gene's germline CDR1 is SNHLY and CDR2 FYNNEI. In DNA form, the CDR3 reads TGTGCCAGCAGCACCTCCCGCGAGCAGTACTTC. Translated, it gives CASSTSREQYF.

The J gene is TRBJ1-6, the V gene TRBV27; TRBD1 agrees at 8 bases. There are 14 residues in the CDR3. Germline CDR1 and CDR2: MNHEY and SMNVEV (reference sequence). V was clipped by 5 bases and J by 7 bases; unmatched bases: 4. CDR3 protein: CASSMDRENSPLHF. Written as DNA, the CDR3 is TGTGCCAGCAGTATGGACAGGGAAAATTCACCCCTCCACTTT.

This clone has only one observation. The genes are TRBV18 and TRBJ2-1; 13 bases agree with TRBD2. Germline V gene data show CDR1 as KGHSH and CDR2 as LQKENI. The CDR3 loop spans 14 amino acids. V dropped 5 bases and J dropped 8; count of bases not matched to a gene: 3. The CDR3 protein is CASSIGLAGDEQFF. CDR3 nucleotides: TGTGCCAGCTCAATCGGACTAGCGGGAGATGAGCAGTTCTTC.

This sequence joins TRBV25-1 and TRBJ2-3, with unresolved D. The germline V gene encodes CDR1 MGHDK and CDR2 SYGVNS. The CDR3 covers 13 residues. V shed 3 bases and J shed 1 base, with 5 bases lying between them. The CDR3 loop is CASSEAGTDTQYF. In DNA, the CDR3 is TGTGCCAGCAGTGAGGCCGGCACAGATACGCAGTATTTT.

This chain uses TRBV13 with TRBJ2-3; 12 bases are shared with TRBD2. This CDR3 comprises 19 residues. Germline loops: CDR1 PRHDT, CDR2 FYEKMQ (reference sequence). V dropped 1 base and J dropped 2; count of bases not matched to a gene: 10. In DNA, the CDR3 is TGTGCCAGCAGCTTAGAGGGGACTAGCGGGTCCTCCTTCACAGATACGCAGTATTTT. This codes for CASSLEGTSGSSFTDTQYF.

The chain combines TRBV10-3 with TRBJ2-7; D tentatively reads TRBD1 or TRBD2 (5 bases each). V was shortened by 3 bases and J by 0 bases, with 12 bases between the two germline ends. There are 15 residues in the CDR3. In germline, CDR1 is ENHRY, CDR2 SYGVKD. The CDR3 DNA follows: TGTGCCATCAGTGAACCGGGACCGACCTCCTACGAGCAGTACTTC. It codes for CAISEPGPTSYEQYF.

V and J are TRBV19 and TRBJ1-5; TRBD1 aligns across 9 bases. Losses at the gene ends were 2 bases for V and 4 bases for J; bases not matched to a gene: 12. Germline V gene sequence: CDR1 LNHDA, CDR2 SQIVND (reference sequence). This CDR3 is built from 18 residues. The CDR3 DNA is TGTGCCAGTAGTATAAGTCGGCCGACAGGGGGGGGGAATCAGCCCCAGCATTTT. Residues: CASSISRPTGGGNQPQHF.